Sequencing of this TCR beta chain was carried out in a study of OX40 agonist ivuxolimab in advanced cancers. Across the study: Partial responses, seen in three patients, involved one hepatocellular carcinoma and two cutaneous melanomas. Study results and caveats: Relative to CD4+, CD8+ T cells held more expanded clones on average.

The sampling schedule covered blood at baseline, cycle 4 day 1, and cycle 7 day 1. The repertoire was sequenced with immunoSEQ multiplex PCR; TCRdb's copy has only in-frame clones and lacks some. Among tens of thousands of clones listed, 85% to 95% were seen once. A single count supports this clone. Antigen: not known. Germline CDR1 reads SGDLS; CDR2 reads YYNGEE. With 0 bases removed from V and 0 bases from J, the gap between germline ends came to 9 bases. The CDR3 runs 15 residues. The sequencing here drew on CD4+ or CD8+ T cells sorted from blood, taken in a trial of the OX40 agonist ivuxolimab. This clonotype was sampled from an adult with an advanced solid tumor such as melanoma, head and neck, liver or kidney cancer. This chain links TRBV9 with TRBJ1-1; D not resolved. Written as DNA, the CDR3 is TGTGCCAGCAGCGTAGAGGGTCTTTTGAACACTGAAGCTTTCTTT. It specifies CASSVEGLLNTEAFF.